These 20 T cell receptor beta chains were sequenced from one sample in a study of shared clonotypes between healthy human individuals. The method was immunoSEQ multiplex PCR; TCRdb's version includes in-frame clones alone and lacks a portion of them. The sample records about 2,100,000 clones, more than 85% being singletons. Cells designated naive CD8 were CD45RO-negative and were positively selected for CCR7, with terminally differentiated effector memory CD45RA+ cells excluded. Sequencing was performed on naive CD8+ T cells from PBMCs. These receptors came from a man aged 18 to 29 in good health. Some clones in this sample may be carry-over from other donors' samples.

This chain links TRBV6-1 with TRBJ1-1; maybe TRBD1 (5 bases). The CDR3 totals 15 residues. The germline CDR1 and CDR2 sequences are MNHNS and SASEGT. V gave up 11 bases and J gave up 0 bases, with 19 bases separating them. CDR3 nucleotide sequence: TGTGCCGGTCGCGACTTATGGGGGATGAACACTGAAGCTTTCTTT. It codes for CAGRDLWGMNTEAFF.

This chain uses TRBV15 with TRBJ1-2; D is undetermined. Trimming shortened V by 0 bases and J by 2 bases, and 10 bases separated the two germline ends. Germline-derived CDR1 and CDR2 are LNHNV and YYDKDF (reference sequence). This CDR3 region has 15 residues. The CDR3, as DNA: TGTGCCACCAGCAGAGATAGGGCACTGAACTATGGCTACACCTTC. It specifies CATSRDRALNYGYTF. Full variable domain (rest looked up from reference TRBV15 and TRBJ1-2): DAMVIQNPRYQVTQFGKPVTLSCSQTLNHNVMYWYQQKSSQAPKLLFHYYDKDFNNEADTPDNFQSRRPNTSFCFLDIRSPGLGDTAMYLCATSRDRALNYGYTFGSGTRLTVV.

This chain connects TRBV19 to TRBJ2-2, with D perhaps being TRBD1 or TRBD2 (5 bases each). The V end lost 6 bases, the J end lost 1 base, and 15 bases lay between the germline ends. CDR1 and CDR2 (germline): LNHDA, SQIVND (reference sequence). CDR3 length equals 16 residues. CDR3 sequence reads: CASRRIRDGNTGELFF. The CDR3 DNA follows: TGTGCCAGTAGGAGGATCAGGGACGGGAACACCGGGGAGCTGTTTTTT.

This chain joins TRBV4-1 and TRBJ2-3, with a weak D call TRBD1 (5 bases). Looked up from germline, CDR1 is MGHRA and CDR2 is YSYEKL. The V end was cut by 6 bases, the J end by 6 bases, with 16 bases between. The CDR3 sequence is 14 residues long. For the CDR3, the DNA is TGCGCCAGCAGACCCACGACGAACAGGGATACGCAGTATTTT. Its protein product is CASRPTTNRDTQYF.

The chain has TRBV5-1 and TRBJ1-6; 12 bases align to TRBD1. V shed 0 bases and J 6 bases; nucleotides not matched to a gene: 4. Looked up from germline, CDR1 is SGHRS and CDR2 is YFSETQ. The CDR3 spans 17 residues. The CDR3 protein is CASSLAPGQGANSPLHF. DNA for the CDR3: TGCGCCAGCAGCTTGGCACCGGGACAGGGGGCTAATTCACCCCTCCACTTT.

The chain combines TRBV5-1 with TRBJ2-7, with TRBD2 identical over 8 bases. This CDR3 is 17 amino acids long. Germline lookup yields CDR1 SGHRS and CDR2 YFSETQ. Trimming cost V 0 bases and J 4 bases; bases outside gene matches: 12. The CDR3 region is CASSLGGPGLVPYEQYF. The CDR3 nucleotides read TGCGCCAGCAGCTTGGGTGGTCCGGGACTAGTTCCATACGAGCAGTACTTC. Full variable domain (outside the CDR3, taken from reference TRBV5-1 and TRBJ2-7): KAGVTQTPRYLIKTRGQQVTLSCSPISGHRSVSWYQQTPGQGLQFLFEYFSETQRNKGNFPGRFSGRQFSNSRSEMNVSTLELGDSALYLCASSLGGPGLVPYEQYFGPGTRLTVT.

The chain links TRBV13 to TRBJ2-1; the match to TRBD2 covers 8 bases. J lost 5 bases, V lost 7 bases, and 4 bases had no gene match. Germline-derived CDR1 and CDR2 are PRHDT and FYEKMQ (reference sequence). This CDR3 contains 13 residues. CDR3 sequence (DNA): TGTGCCAGCAAAGATAGCGGGGACAATGAGCAGTTCTTC. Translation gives CASKDSGDNEQFF.

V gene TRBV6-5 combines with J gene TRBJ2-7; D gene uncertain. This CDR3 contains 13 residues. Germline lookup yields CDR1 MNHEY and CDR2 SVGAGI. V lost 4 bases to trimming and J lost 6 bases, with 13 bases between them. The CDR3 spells CASSFRQGGEQYF. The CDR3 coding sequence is TGTGCCAGCAGTTTCCGACAAGGCGGCGAGCAGTACTTC.

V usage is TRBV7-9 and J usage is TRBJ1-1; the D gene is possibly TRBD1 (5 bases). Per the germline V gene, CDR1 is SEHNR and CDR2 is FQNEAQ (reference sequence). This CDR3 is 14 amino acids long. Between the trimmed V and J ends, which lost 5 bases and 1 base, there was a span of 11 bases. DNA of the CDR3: TGTGCCAGCAGCGCAGGGTGGCGGAACACTGAAGCTTTCTTT. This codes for CASSAGWRNTEAFF.

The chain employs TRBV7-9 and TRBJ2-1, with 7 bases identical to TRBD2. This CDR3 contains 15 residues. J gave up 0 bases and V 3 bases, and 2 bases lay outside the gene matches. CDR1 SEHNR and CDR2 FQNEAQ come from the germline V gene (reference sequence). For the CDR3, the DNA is TGTGCCAGCAGCTTTGCGGGAGACTCCTACAATGAGCAGTTCTTC. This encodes CASSFAGDSYNEQFF.

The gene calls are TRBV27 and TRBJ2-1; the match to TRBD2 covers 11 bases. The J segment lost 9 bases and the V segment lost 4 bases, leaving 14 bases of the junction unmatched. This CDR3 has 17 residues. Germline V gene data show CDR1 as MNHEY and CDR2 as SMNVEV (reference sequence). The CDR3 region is CASSSIDLAGGPFEQFF. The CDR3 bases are TGTGCCAGCAGTTCCATCGATTTAGCGGGAGGGCCCTTTGAGCAGTTCTTC.

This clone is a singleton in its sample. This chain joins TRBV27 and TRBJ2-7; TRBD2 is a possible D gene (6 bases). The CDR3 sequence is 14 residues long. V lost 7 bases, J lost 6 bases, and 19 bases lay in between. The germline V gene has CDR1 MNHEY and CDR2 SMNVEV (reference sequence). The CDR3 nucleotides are TGTGCCAGCAACGTGGGGCCGGGAGACTCCGAGCAGTACTTC. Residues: CASNVGPGDSEQYF.

CDR3 nucleotide sequence: TGTGCCAGCAGCCCTAGGGCCGGGACAGGGGCGTACGAGCAGTACTTC. This gives the protein CASSPRAGTGAYEQYF. This chain joins TRBV7-6 and TRBJ2-7; 10 bases align to TRBD1. Germline V gene data show CDR1 as SGHVS and CDR2 as FNYEAQ. The CDR3 consists of 16 residues. J was trimmed by 4 bases and V by 5 bases; bases with no gene match: 11.

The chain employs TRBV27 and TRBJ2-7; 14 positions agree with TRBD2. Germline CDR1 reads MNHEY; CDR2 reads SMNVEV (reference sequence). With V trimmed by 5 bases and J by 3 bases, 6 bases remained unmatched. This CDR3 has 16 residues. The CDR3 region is CASSNGLAGGLYEQYF. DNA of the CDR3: TGTGCCAGCAGTAACGGACTAGCGGGGGGCCTCTACGAGCAGTACTTC.

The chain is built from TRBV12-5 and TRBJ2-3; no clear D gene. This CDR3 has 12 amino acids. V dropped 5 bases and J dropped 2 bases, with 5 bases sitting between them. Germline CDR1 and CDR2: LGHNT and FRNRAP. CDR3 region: CASGQHTDTQYF. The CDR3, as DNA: TGTGCTAGTGGTCAACACACAGATACGCAGTATTTT. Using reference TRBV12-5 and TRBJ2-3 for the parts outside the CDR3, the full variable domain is DARVTQTPRHKVTEMGQEVTMRCQPILGHNTVFWYRQTMMQGLELLAYFRNRAPLDDSGMPKDRFSAEMPDATLATLKIQPSEPRDSAVYFCASGQHTDTQYFGPGTRLTVL.

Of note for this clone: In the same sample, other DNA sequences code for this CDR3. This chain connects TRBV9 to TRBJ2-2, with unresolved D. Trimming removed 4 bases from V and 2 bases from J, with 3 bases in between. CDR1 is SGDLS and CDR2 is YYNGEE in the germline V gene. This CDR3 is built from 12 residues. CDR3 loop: CASSLNTGELFF. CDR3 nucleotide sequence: TGTGCCAGCAGCCTCAACACCGGGGAGCTGTTTTTT. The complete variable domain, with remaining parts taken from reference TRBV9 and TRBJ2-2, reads DSGVTQTPKHLITATGQRVTLRCSPRSGDLSVYWYQQSLDQGLQFLIQYYNGEERAKGNILERFSAQQFPDLHSELNLSSLELGDSALYFCASSLNTGELFFGEGSRLTVL.

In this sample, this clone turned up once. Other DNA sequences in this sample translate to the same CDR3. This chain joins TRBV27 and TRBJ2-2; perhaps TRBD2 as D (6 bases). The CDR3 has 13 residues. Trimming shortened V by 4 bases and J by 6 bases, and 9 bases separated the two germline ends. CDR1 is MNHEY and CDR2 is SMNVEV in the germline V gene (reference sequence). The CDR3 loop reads CASSSRGAGELFF. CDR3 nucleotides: TGTGCCAGCAGTTCTCGCGGGGCCGGGGAGCTGTTTTTT.

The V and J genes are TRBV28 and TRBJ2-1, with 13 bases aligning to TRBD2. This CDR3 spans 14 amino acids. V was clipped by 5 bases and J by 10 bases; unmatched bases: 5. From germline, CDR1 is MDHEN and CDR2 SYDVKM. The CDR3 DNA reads TGTGCCAGCAGTATGGGACTAGCGGGACAAGAGCAGTTCTTC. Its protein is CASSMGLAGQEQFF. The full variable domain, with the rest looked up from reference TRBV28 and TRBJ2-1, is DVKVTQSSRYLVKRTGEKVFLECVQDMDHENMFWYRQDPGLGLRLIYFSYDVKMKEKGDIPEGYSVSREKKERFSLILESASTNQTSMYLCASSMGLAGQEQFFGPGTRLTVL.

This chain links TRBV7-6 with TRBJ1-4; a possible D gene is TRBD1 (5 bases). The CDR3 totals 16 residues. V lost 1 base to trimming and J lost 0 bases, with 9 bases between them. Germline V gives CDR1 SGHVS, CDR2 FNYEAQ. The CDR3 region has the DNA TGTGCCAGCAGCTTAGGAGTGGGGGCAACTAATGAAAAACTGTTTTTT. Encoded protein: CASSLGVGATNEKLFF.

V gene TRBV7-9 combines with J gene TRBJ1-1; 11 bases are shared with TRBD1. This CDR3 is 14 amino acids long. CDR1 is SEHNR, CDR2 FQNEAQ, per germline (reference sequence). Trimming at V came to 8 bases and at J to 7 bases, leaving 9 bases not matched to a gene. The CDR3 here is CASFRLGQGGEAFF. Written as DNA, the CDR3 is TGTGCCAGCTTCCGGTTGGGACAGGGGGGTGAAGCTTTCTTT. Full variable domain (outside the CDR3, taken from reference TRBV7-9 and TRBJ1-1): DTGVSQNPRHKITKRGQNVTFRCDPISEHNRLYWYRQTLGQGPEFLTYFQNEAQLEKSRLLSDRFSAERPKGSFSTLEIQRTEQGDSAMYLCASFRLGQGGEAFFGQGTRLTVV.